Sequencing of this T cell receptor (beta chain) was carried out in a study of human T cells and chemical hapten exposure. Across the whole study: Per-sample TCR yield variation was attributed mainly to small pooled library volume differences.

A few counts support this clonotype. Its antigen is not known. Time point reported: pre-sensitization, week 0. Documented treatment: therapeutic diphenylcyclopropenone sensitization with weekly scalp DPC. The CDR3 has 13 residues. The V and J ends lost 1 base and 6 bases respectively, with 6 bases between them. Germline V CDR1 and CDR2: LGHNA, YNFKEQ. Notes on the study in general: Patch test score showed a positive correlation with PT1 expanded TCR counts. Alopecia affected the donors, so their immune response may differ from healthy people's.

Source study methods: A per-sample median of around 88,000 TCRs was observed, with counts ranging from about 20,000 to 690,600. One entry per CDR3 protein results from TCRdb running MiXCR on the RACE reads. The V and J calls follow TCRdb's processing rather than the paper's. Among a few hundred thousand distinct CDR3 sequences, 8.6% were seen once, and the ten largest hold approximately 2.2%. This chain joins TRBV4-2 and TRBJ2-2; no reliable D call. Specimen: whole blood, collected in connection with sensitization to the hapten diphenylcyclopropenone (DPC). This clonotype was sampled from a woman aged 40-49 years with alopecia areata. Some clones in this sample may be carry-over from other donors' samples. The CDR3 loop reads CASSQAVSGELFF. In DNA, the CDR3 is TGTGCCAGCAGCCAAGCGGTATCCGGGGAGCTGTTTTTT.